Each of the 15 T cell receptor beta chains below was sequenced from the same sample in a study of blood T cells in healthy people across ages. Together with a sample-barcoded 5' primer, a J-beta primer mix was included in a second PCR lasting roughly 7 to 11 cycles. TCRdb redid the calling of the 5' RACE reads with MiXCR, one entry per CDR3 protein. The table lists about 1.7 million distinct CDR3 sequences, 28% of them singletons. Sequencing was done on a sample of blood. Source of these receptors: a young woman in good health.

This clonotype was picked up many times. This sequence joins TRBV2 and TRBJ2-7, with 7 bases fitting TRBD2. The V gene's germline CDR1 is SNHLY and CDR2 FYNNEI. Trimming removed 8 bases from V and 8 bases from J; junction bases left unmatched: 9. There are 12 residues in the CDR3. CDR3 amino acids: CASCAAGSKQYF. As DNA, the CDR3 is TGTGCCAGCTGTGCAGCGGGGTCGAAGCAGTACTTC.

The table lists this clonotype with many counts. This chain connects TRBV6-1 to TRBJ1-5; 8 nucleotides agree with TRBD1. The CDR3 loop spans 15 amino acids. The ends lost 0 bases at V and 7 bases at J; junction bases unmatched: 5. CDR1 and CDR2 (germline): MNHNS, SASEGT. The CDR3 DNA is TGTGCCAGCAGTGAAGCTGGACAGGGAGGACAGCCCCAGCATTTT. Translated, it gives CASSEAGQGGQPQHF.

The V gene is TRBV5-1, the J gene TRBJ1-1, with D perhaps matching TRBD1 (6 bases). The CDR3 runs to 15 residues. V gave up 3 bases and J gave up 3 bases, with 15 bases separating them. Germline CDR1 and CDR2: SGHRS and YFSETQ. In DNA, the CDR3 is TGCGCCAGCAGCTCAGGGGTTTTTACGGACACTGAAGCTTTCTTT. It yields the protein CASSSGVFTDTEAFF.

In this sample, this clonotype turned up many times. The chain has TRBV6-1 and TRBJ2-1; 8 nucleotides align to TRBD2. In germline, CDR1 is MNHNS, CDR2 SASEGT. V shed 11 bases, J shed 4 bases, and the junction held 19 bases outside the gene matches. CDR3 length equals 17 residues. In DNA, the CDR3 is TGTGCCGGACAAGGGAGAGCGGGAGTCGGGGCTTACAATGAGCAGTTCTTC. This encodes CAGQGRAGVGAYNEQFF.

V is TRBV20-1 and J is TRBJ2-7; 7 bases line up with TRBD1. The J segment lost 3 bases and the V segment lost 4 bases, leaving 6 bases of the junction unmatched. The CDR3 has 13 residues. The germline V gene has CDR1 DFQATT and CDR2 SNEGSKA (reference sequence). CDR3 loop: CSATPTGYYEQYF. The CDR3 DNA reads TGCAGTGCTACCCCGACAGGGTACTACGAGCAGTACTTC.

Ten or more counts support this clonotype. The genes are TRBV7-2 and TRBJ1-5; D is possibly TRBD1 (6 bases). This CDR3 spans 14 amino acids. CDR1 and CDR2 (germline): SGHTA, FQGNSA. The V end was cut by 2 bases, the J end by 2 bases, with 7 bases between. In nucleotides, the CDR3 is TGTGCCAGCAGCTTAAGACAGGGCAATCAGCCCCAGCATTTT. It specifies CASSLRQGNQPQHF.

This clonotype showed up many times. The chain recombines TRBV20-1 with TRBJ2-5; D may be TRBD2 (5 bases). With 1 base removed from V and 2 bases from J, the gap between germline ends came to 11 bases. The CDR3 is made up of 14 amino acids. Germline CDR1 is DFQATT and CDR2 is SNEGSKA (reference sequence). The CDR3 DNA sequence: TGCAGTGCTAGAGCCCCGGGATCGCAAGAGACCCAGTACTTC. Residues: CSARAPGSQETQYF.

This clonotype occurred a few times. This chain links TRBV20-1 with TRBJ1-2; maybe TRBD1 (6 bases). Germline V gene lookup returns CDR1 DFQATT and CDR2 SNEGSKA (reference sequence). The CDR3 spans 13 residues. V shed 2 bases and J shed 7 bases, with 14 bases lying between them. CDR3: CSARLLQGAGYTF. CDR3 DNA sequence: TGCAGTGCTAGACTTCTACAGGGTGCTGGCTACACCTTC.

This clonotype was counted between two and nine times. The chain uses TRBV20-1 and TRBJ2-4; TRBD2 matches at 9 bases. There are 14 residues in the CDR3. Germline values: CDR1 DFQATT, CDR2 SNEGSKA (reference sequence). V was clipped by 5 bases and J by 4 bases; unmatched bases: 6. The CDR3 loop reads CSALPLAGKNIQYF. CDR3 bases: TGCAGTGCTTTGCCCCTAGCGGGGAAAAACATTCAGTACTTC.

CDR3 protein: CAISEPGQGAGNTIYF. Written as DNA, the CDR3 is TGTGCCATCAGTGAGCCGGGACAGGGGGCTGGAAACACCATATATTTT. This rearrangement joins TRBV10-3 to TRBJ1-3; TRBD1 aligns across 11 bases. Germline lookup yields CDR1 ENHRY and CDR2 SYGVKD. Unmatched junction bases numbered 2, after V lost 2 bases and J lost 2 bases. The CDR3 is made up of 16 amino acids.

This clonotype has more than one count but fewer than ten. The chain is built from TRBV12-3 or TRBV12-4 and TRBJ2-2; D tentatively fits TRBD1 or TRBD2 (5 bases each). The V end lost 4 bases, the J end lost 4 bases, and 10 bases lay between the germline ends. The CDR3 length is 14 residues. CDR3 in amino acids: CASSSGTITGELFF. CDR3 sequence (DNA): TGTGCCAGCAGTTCCGGGACCATCACCGGGGAGCTGTTTTTT.

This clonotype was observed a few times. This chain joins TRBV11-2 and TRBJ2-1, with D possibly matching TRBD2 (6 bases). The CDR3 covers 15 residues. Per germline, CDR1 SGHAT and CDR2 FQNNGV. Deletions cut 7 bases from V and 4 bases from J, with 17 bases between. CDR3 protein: CASKVISGEYNEQFF. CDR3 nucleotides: TGTGCCAGCAAGGTAATATCGGGGGAATACAATGAGCAGTTCTTC.

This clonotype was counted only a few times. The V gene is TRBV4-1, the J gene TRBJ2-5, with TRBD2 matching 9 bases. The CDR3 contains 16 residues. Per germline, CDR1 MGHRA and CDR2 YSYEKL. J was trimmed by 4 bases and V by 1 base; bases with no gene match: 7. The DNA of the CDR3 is TGCGCCAGCAGCCAAGCCCCCGGGACTAGCAGAGAGACCCAGTACTTC. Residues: CASSQAPGTSRETQYF.

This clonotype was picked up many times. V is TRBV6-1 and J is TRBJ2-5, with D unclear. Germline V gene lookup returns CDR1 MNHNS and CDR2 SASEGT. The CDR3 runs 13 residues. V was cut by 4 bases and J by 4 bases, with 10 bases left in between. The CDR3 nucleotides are TGTGCCAGCAGTGCTCCACAGCGAGAGACCCAGTACTTC. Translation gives CASSAPQRETQYF.

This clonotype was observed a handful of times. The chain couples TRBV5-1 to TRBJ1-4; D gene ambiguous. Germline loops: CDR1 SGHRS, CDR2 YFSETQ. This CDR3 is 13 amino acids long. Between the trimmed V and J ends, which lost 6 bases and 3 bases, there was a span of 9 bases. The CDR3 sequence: CASNRGANEKLFF. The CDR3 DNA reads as TGCGCCAGCAACCGCGGGGCTAATGAAAAACTGTTTTTT.